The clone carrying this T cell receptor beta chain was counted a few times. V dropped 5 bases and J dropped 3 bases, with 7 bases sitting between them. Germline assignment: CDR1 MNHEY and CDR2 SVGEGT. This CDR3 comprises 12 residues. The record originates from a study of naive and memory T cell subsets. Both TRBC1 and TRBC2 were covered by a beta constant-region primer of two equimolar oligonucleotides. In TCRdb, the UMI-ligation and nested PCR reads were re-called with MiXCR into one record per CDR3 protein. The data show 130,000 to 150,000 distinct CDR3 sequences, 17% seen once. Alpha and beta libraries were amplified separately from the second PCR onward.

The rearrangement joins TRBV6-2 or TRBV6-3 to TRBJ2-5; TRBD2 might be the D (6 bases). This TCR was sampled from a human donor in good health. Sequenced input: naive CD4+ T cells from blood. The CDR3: CASSRGKETQYF. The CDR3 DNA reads TGTGCCAGCAGTCGGGGGAAAGAGACCCAGTACTTC.